This TCR beta chain was captured by sequencing in a study of blood T cell repertoires in COVID-19. TCRdb's table, derived via immunoSEQ multiplex PCR, lists solely in-frame clones and lacks some. Of some 200,000 clones detected, 70% to 90% appear once; the ten largest clones hold about 9%. V was cut by 4 bases and J by 4 bases, with 14 bases left in between. This CDR3 spans 15 amino acids. Per germline, CDR1 LNHDA and CDR2 SQIVND (reference sequence). Living in 24 US areas, the participants were between about 18 and 90 years of age. Categorization into cohorts depended on clinical history that participants reported. Donors of Cohort 3 who recovered were those that had two negative PCRs, clearance, or symptom resolution. This clone turned up a few times.

This chain links TRBV19 with TRBJ1-5, with D possibly being TRBD1 (6 bases). The sequenced sample was PBMCs or T cells enriched from blood (not recorded which). This clonotype was obtained from a man in his forties or fifties who had recovered from COVID-19. As DNA, the CDR3 is TGTGCCAGTAGTAGGACCAGGGGACCGAATCAGCCCCAGCATTTT. Protein sequence: CASSRTRGPNQPQHF.